The 27 T cell receptor beta chains below were found in one sample sequenced in a study of CD8 T cells in ankylosing spondylitis. TCRdb recomputed calls from the 5' RACE reads with MiXCR, one row per CDR3 protein. The sample has fewer than 130,000 distinct CDR3 sequences, 24% seen once. Source material: synovial fluid, either unsorted or a sorted T cell fraction (not recorded which). Every receptor here comes from a male donor with ankylosing spondylitis.

V is TRBV2 and J is TRBJ2-4; 8 nucleotides line up with TRBD1. The V and J ends lost 7 bases and 11 bases, in that order; junction bases with no gene match: 7. The length of the CDR3 is 12 residues. Germline V gene lookup returns CDR1 SNHLY and CDR2 FYNNEI. CDR3 protein: CASTPGQAFQYF. DNA of the CDR3: TGTGCCAGCACCCCGGGACAGGCGTTTCAGTACTTC.

V gene TRBV5-6 combines with J gene TRBJ2-1; D is perhaps TRBD1 or TRBD2 (5 bases each). V was shortened by 2 bases and J by 2 bases, with 14 bases between the two germline ends. The germline CDR1 and CDR2 sequences are SGHDT and YYEEEE. The CDR3 length is 16 residues. The CDR3 DNA is TGTGCCAGCAGCTTTGACCGGGGCGCCACCTACAATGAGCAGTTCTTC. Amino acid sequence: CASSFDRGATYNEQFF.

The chain has TRBV5-1 and TRBJ1-5, with 9 bases that match TRBD1. Losses at the gene ends were 4 bases for V and 3 bases for J; bases not matched to a gene: 14. Germline V lookup: CDR1 SGHRS, CDR2 YFSETQ. CDR3 size: 18 residues. CDR3 nucleotides: TGCGCCAGCAGCACAGATCCCTCCGGGACAGGGATCAATCAGCCCCAGCATTTT. Translating it yields CASSTDPSGTGINQPQHF. The variable domain in full, completed from reference TRBV5-1 and TRBJ1-5, reads KAGVTQTPRYLIKTRGQQVTLSCSPISGHRSVSWYQQTPGQGLQFLFEYFSETQRNKGNFPGRFSGRQFSNSRSEMNVSTLELGDSALYLCASSTDPSGTGINQPQHFGDGTRLSIL.

This clonotype occurred once. The rearrangement uses TRBV5-1 and TRBJ2-2, with TRBD2 matching over 10 bases. Germline trimming cut 0 bases from V and 2 bases from J; bases unmatched to any gene: 4. The CDR3 is made up of 17 amino acids. Germline assignment: CDR1 SGHRS and CDR2 YFSETQ. In DNA form, the CDR3 reads TGCGCCAGCAGCTTGGGGGCTAGCGGGGGAAACACCGGGGAGCTGTTTTTT. Its protein is CASSLGASGGNTGELFF.

The chain recombines TRBV29-1 with TRBJ2-1; D is ambiguous. The CDR3 contains 14 residues. V lost 4 bases and J 6 bases, leaving 16 bases between the germline ends. The germline gives CDR1 SQVTM, CDR2 ANQGSEA. The CDR3 spells CSVGGGNVANEQFF. The CDR3 nucleotides are TGCAGCGTTGGTGGTGGAAATGTTGCCAATGAGCAGTTCTTC.

Ten or more counts support this clonotype. The J gene is TRBJ1-6, the V gene TRBV15, with a weak D call TRBD1 (5 bases). With 2 bases removed from V and 7 bases from J, the gap between germline ends came to 9 bases. Per germline, CDR1 LNHNV and CDR2 YYDKDF (reference sequence). The CDR3 extends over 14 amino acids. The chain's CDR3 is CATSRQGRNSPLHF. CDR3 DNA: TGTGCCACCAGCAGACAGGGCAGGAATTCACCCCTCCACTTT. Filled out from reference TRBV15 and TRBJ1-6, the complete variable domain reads DAMVIQNPRYQVTQFGKPVTLSCSQTLNHNVMYWYQQKSSQAPKLLFHYYDKDFNNEADTPDNFQSRRPNTSFCFLDIRSPGLGDTAMYLCATSRQGRNSPLHFGNGTRLTVT.

This clonotype was found many times. Here the CDR3 reads CSARWGHKDTQYF. The CDR3 bases are TGCAGTGCTAGATGGGGGCACAAAGATACGCAGTATTTT. The rearrangement uses TRBV20-1 and TRBJ2-3, with a possible D match to TRBD1 (6 bases). Trimming removed 2 bases from V and 5 bases from J, with 11 bases in between. Germline V lookup: CDR1 DFQATT, CDR2 SNEGSKA (reference sequence). This CDR3 region has 13 residues.

This clonotype was counted many times. V and J are TRBV4-2 and TRBJ2-2; no clear D. The V end lost 3 bases, the J end lost 7 bases, and 3 bases lay between the germline ends. The CDR3 contains 11 residues. Germline V CDR1 and CDR2: LGHNA, YNFKEQ. The DNA of the CDR3 is TGTGCCAGCAGCCATCGCGGGGAGCTGTTTTTT. Translated: CASSHRGELFF.

This clonotype was found a few times. J is TRBJ2-1 and V is TRBV25-1; D tentatively reads TRBD1 or TRBD2 (5 bases each). The germline CDR1 and CDR2 sequences are MGHDK and SYGVNS. Trimming cost V 1 base and J 0 bases, with 7 bases left between them. The CDR3 runs to 15 residues. CDR3 region: CASSEWGNSYNEQFF. DNA of the CDR3: TGTGCCAGCAGTGAATGGGGGAACTCCTACAATGAGCAGTTCTTC.

This clonotype showed up just a few times. V gene TRBV5-5 combines with J gene TRBJ2-7; D possibly uses TRBD1 or TRBD2 (5 bases each). V was pared by 0 bases and J by 4 bases, with 20 bases between. The CDR3 consists of 17 residues. Germline V gives CDR1 SGHKS, CDR2 YYEKEE (reference sequence). CDR3 amino acids: CASSLGGTPSIQYEQYF. CDR3 nucleotides: TGTGCCAGCAGCTTGGGGGGGACCCCATCAATCCAATACGAGCAGTACTTC.

V and J are TRBV12-5 and TRBJ1-2; D not certain. Germline-derived CDR1 and CDR2 are LGHNT and FRNRAP. The CDR3 has 13 residues. Trimming took 0 bases from V and 6 from J, leaving 8 bases between them. The CDR3 DNA reads TGTGCTAGTGGTTTGGTACCTAGCGATGGCTACACCTTC. Translating gives CASGLVPSDGYTF.

This clonotype was seen more than once but under ten times. The chain uses TRBV28 and TRBJ1-2; 9 bases are a match to TRBD1. The CDR3 has 14 residues. Germline V gives CDR1 MDHEN, CDR2 SYDVKM. With 2 bases clipped from V and 8 bases from J, the junction kept 6 bases outside the gene matches. CDR3 DNA: TGTGCCAGCAGTTTAGGGACAGGGTACAGAGGCTACACCTTC. This sequence encodes CASSLGTGYRGYTF.

This clonotype was seen more than once but under ten times. The V call is TRBV6-2 or TRBV6-3, the J call TRBJ2-7; D is uncertain. Germline V CDR1 and CDR2: MNHEY, SVGEGT. Trimming cost V 4 bases and J 6 bases, with 13 bases left between them. The CDR3 sequence is 13 residues long. Here the CDR3 reads CASSWGSMGEQYF. The CDR3 DNA sequence: TGTGCCAGCAGTTGGGGATCCATGGGCGAGCAGTACTTC.

The table lists this clonotype with many counts. CDR3 region: CASSGLGGQHNQPQHF. In DNA form, the CDR3 reads TGTGCCAGCAGTGGCCTGGGGGGGCAACACAATCAGCCCCAGCATTTT. The chain employs TRBV6-1 and TRBJ1-5, with a possible D match to TRBD1 (6 bases). This CDR3 has 16 residues. CDR1 and CDR2 from the germline V gene are MNHNS and SASEGT. Trimming pared 4 bases from V and 3 bases from J, leaving 16 bases between.

This clonotype came up a few times. The chain recombines TRBV10-2 with TRBJ1-2; tentatively, D is TRBD1 (5 bases). Trimming cost V 3 bases and J 8 bases, with 13 bases left between them. The CDR3 spans 13 residues. Germline CDR1 and CDR2: WSHSY and SAAADI. The CDR3 loop is CASSDPGGRGYTF. The CDR3, as DNA: TGCGCCAGCAGTGACCCGGGGGGACGGGGCTACACCTTC.

This clonotype was observed a few times. The V gene is TRBV20-1, the J gene TRBJ2-1; 13 nucleotides align to TRBD2. With 0 bases clipped from V and 5 bases from J, the junction kept 7 bases outside the gene matches. The CDR3 is 17 amino acids. From germline, CDR1 is DFQATT and CDR2 SNEGSKA (reference sequence). The CDR3 region has the DNA TGCAGTGCTAGAGACCCGGGACTAGCGGGACCCCACAATGAGCAGTTCTTC. Translation: CSARDPGLAGPHNEQFF.

The V call is TRBV11-2, the J call TRBJ1-4, with a weak D call TRBD1 (6 bases). The CDR3 has 15 amino acids. V dropped 5 bases and J dropped 5 bases, with 15 bases sitting between them. The germline V gene encodes CDR1 SGHAT and CDR2 FQNNGV. Here the CDR3 reads CASSPEGGLNEKLFF. CDR3 sequence (DNA): TGTGCCAGCAGCCCGGAGGGGGGACTAAATGAAAAACTGTTTTTT.

In its sample, this clonotype is medium-sized. The chain has TRBV5-1 and TRBJ2-1; D perhaps matches TRBD2 (5 bases). The CDR3 length is 14 residues. CDR1 and CDR2 from the germline V gene are SGHRS and YFSETQ. Trimming stripped 7 bases from V and 5 bases from J, with 16 bases between. The CDR3 nucleotides are TGCGCCAGCCAACCGGGTCAGCGGAACAATGAGCAGTTCTTC. Translating gives CASQPGQRNNEQFF.

CDR3 sequence reads: CASKGSSPSNQPQHF. The CDR3 bases are TGTGCCAGCAAGGGAAGCAGCCCAAGCAATCAGCCCCAGCATTTT. The chain joins TRBV28 to TRBJ1-5; no clear D gene. The CDR3 is 15 amino acids. The germline V gene encodes CDR1 MDHEN and CDR2 SYDVKM. The V gene lost 7 bases and the J gene lost 1 base, with 14 bases spanning the gap.

This clonotype was detected many times. V is TRBV4-1 and J is TRBJ1-4; no definite D call. Trimming left V 3 bases short and J 5 bases short, with 7 bases between. Germline loops: CDR1 MGHRA, CDR2 YSYEKL. The CDR3 has 13 amino acids. CDR3 in DNA: TGCGCCAGCAGCCACCAACAGAATGAAAAACTGTTTTTT. This encodes CASSHQQNEKLFF.

The chain has TRBV11-2 and TRBJ2-7; 10 nucleotides match TRBD2. CDR3 length: 16 residues. Germline CDR1 reads SGHAT; CDR2 reads FQNNGV. Trimming cost V 0 bases and J 1 base; bases outside gene matches: 3. The CDR3 coding sequence is TGTGCCAGCAGCTTAGAGGCTAGCGGGAGTTCCTACGAGCAGTACTTC. Amino acid sequence: CASSLEASGSSYEQYF.

This chain uses TRBV28 with TRBJ2-3; 7 positions match TRBD1. Germline CDR1 MDHEN, CDR2 SYDVKM. V was pared by 3 bases and J by 2 bases, with 5 bases of the junction left unmatched. The CDR3 consists of 15 residues. This CDR3 reads CASSFRTGFTDTQYF. CDR3 sequence (DNA): TGTGCCAGCAGTTTTCGGACAGGCTTCACAGATACGCAGTATTTT.

This chain links TRBV2 with TRBJ2-3, with a possible D match to TRBD2 (5 bases). The ends were cut back, 7 bases at V and 0 bases at J, with 14 bases in the middle. CDR1 is SNHLY, CDR2 FYNNEI, per germline. The CDR3 covers 15 residues. The CDR3 nucleotides are TGTGCCAGCAACGGGCTGGGCGGGAGCACAGATACGCAGTATTTT. It is translated as CASNGLGGSTDTQYF.

This clonotype has only a few counts. This chain joins TRBV7-9 and TRBJ1-1, with D perhaps matching TRBD1 (5 bases). The CDR3 length is 14 residues. The germline V gene has CDR1 SEHNR and CDR2 FQNEAQ (reference sequence). V lost 1 base and J 3 bases, leaving 9 bases between the germline ends. This chain's CDR3 is CASSLVGPDTEAFF. The DNA of the CDR3 is TGTGCCAGCAGCTTAGTGGGACCCGACACTGAAGCTTTCTTT.

The chain combines TRBV10-3 with TRBJ2-3; possibly TRBD1 or TRBD2 for D (8 bases each). The CDR3 spans 15 residues. Germline CDR1 ENHRY, CDR2 SYGVKD. The germline V and J ends were trimmed by 6 bases and 2 bases, with 15 bases remaining between them. The CDR3 loop reads CAIRGTGLATDTQYF. CDR3 DNA sequence: TGTGCCATCAGGGGGACAGGACTAGCCACAGATACGCAGTATTTT.

The gene calls are TRBV25-1 and TRBJ2-3, with D perhaps being TRBD1 or TRBD2 (6 bases each). V dropped 4 bases and J dropped 2 bases, with 16 bases sitting between them. The CDR3 totals 16 residues. Germline CDR1 MGHDK, CDR2 SYGVNS. This CDR3 is CASSVGGTSFTDTQYF. CDR3 coding DNA: TGTGCCAGCAGTGTAGGGGGGACTTCTTTCACAGATACGCAGTATTTT.

This clonotype showed up many times. The chain carries TRBV25-1 and TRBJ2-1; 9 bases fit TRBD2. The V gene end was trimmed by 1 base and the J gene end by 4 bases; junction bases not matched to a gene: 5. Germline loops: CDR1 MGHDK, CDR2 SYGVNS. The CDR3 is 16 residues long. CDR3 nucleotides: TGTGCCAGCAGTGAATTCGGCGGGAGGGGTTACAATGAGCAGTTCTTC. It encodes CASSEFGGRGYNEQFF. Complete variable domain (other parts from reference TRBV25-1 and TRBJ2-1): EADIYQTPRYLVIGTGKKITLECSQTMGHDKMYWYQQDPGMELHLIHYSYGVNSTEKGDLSSESTVSRIRTEHFPLTLESARPSHTSQYLCASSEFGGRGYNEQFFGPGTRLTVL.